The sequence of this TCR beta chain was determined in a study of T cells in Graves' hyperthyroidism and ophthalmopathy. Study background: Any treatment followed the collection of peripheral blood at initial diagnosis.

Trimming took 5 bases from V and 9 from J; bases not matched to a gene: 5. Germline V gene sequence: CDR1 MNHNS, CDR2 SASEGT. The CDR3 extends over 13 amino acids. Amplification yielded TCR beta CDR3 regions, with RNA transcripts as the source. The TCR CDR3 was amplified in a first-round RT-PCR using the HTBI primer set. TCRdb recomputed calls from the multiplex PCR reads with MiXCR, one row per CDR3 protein. The sample yields about 330,000 distinct CDR3 sequences, about 13% seen once. Overall study results and limits: The model made its ophthalmopathy prediction, and onset followed a median approximately six months later.

This clonotype appeared many times. What it binds is not known. Diagnoses were established using clinical symptoms, serum thyroxine and TRAb, thyroid ultrasound and orbital computed tomography. This clonotype originated in a woman aged 40 to 49 with Graves' ophthalmopathy. What was sequenced was blood. The chain recombines TRBV6-1 with TRBJ2-1; 9 bases align to TRBD1. CDR3 protein: CASSPDRGGEQFF. The CDR3 nucleotides are TGTGCCAGCAGTCCGGACAGGGGCGGTGAGCAGTTCTTC.